This T cell receptor beta chain is drawn from a study of T cell repertoires in cytomegalovirus infection. The overall study: Shared public TCR beta signatures pointed to both CMV infection and a matching HLA type.

From the reads, TCRdb called clonotypes with MiXCR, one entry per CDR3 protein. The profile covers approximately 770,000 distinct CDR3 sequences, with roughly 29% appearing a single time and around 12% taken by the ten largest. This clonotype was detected a few times. As yet, its antigen is unknown. Trimming took 3 bases from V and 4 from J, leaving 10 bases between them. The CDR3 is 14 residues long. CDR1 SGHVS and CDR2 FNYEAQ come from the germline V gene. This clonotype was obtained from a human donor in good health (CMV status not recorded). Some clones in this sample may be carry-over from other donors' samples. The rearrangement uses TRBV7-6 and TRBJ1-3; the D is unclear. The sequenced sample was cultured CD8+ T cells from PBMCs, obtained from culture after CMV antigen stimulation. The CDR3 nucleotides read TGTGCCAGCAGCTTTCAATCAAGGGGAAACACCATATATTTT. Translation: CASSFQSRGNTIYF.